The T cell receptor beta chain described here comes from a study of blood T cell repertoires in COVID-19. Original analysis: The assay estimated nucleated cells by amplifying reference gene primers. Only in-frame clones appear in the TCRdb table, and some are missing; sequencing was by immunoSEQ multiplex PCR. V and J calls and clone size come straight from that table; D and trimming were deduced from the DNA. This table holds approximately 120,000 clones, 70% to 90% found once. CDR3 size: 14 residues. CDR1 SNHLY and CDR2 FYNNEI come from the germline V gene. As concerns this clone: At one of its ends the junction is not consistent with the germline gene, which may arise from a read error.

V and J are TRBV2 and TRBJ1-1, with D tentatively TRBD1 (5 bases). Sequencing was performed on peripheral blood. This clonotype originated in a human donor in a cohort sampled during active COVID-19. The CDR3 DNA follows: TGTGCCAGCAGTGATCAGACAGTGAATACTGAAGCTTTCTTT. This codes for CASSDQTVNTEAFF.